This entry describes one T cell receptor (beta chain). Its specificity is unknown. The CDR3 is made up of 15 amino acids. The germline CDR1 and CDR2 sequences are MNHNS and SASEGT. V was pared by 3 bases and J by 5 bases, with 13 bases between. Over several immunoSEQ plates, each subset's genomic DNA was distributed in even portions. Produced via immunoSEQ multiplex PCR; TCRdb's table is partial and in-frame only. Among roughly 770,000 clones listed, about 97% were seen once. It was CD45RO-negative cells, positively selected for CCR7, that made up naive CD8 cells, with terminally differentiated effector memory CD45RA+ cells excluded. Donors included only healthy HIV-negative adults lacking recent acute infections or vaccinations. The sample comes from a study of shared clonotypes between healthy human individuals. Study-wide results and caveats: Non-shared clonotypes had lower generation probabilities than clonotypes shared by all four sorted-subset donors. Clonotype sharing among the donors was expected to vary with sequencing depth.

The sample comprised naive CD8+ T cells sorted from blood. The clonotype was recovered from a man aged 25-40 years in good health. The chain couples TRBV6-1 to TRBJ1-4; weak D call: TRBD1 (5 bases). CDR3 sequence: CASSDHRTENEKLFF. The CDR3 DNA reads as TGTGCCAGCAGTGATCACAGGACGGAGAATGAAAAACTGTTTTTT.